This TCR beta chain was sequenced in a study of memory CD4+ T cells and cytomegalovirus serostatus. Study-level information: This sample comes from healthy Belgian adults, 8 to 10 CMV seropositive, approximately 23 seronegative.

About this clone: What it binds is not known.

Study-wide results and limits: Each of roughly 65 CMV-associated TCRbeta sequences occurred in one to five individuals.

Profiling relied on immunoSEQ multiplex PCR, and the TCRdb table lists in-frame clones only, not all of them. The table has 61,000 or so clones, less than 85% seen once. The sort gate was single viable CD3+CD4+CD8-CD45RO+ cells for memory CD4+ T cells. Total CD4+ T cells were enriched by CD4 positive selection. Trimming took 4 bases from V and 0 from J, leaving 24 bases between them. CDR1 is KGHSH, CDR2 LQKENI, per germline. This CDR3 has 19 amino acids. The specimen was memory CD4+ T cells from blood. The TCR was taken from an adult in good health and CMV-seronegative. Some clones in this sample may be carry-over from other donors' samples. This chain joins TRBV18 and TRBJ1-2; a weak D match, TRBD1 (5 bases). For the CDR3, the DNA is TGTGCCAGCTCACTCAGCTTACCCGGGACCCCGGGGGCTAACTATGGCTACACCTTC. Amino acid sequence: CASSLSLPGTPGANYGYTF.